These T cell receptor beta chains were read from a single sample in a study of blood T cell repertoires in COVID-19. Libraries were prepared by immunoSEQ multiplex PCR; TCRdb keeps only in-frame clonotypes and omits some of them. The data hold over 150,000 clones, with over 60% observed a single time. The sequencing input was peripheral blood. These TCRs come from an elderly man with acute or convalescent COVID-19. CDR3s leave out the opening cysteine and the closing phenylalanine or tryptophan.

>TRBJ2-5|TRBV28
ASRWTGRETQY
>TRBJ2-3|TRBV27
ASTPPGHLTDTQY
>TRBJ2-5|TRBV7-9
ASSLSPSGGVETQY
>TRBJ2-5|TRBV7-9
ASSSIAGETQY
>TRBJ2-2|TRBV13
ASSPLAGGPNTGELF
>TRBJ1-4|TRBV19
ASSGGQDEKLF
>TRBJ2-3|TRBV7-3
ASSPDRASTDTQY
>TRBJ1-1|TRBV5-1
ASSLGTGGLLDTEAF
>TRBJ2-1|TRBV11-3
ASSQDRMQF
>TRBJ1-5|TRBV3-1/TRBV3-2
ASSQAGTQLPQH
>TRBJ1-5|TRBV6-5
ASRAGVNQPQH
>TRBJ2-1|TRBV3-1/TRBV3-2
ASSPLAGGSDEQF
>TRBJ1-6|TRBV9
ASSVGQNWNSPLH
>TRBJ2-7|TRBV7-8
ASRRSGLTYEQY
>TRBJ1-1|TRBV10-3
AISESETGTEAF
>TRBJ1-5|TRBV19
ASSNGGALQNQPQH
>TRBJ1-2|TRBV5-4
ASRLVPDYGYT
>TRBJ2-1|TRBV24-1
ATSDPTAGASSYNEQF
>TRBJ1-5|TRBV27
ASSFQGFSNQPQH
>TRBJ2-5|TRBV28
ASSSPRGAQETQY
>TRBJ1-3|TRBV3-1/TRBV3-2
ASSDEADLSGNTIY
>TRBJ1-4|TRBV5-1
ASSLFPVTATNEKLF
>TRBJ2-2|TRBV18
ASSPTPAGELF
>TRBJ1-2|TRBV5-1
ASSLQTGGAYGYT
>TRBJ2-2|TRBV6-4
ASREDRGRPGELF
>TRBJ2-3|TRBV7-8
ASSLGQSFFTDTQY
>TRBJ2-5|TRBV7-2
ASSLAPTPRETQY